This T cell receptor (beta chain) was sequenced for a study of early T cells in non-severe SARS-CoV-2 infection. Study-wide context: Whole-blood bulk RNA, unsorted, was sequenced, and chains were unpaired.

The CDR3 consists of 11 residues. Germline-derived CDR1 and CDR2 are SQVTM and ANQGSEA. The V gene lost 7 bases and the J gene lost 5 bases, with 11 bases spanning the gap. Attached unique molecular identifiers marked individual cDNA molecules. One entry per CDR3 protein, called by TCRdb with MiXCR from the 5' RACE reads. The sample includes tens of thousands of distinct CDR3 sequences, more than 9% seen only once; the top ten take about a tenth. A word on this clonotype: Its specificity is unknown.

Whole-study findings and limits: Sequences matched to VDJdb favored anti-spike CD8 responses, while private and CD4 specificities were missed.

The sequenced material came from whole blood. This clonotype was obtained from an adult who was a healthcare worker with PCR-confirmed SARS-CoV-2 infection or an uninfected control (not recorded which). This chain links TRBV29-1 with TRBJ1-1; TRBD1 is a possible D gene (5 bases). CDR3 DNA sequence: TGCAGCGGTCAGGGAACGACTGAAGCTTTCTTT. Its protein product is CSGQGTTEAFF.